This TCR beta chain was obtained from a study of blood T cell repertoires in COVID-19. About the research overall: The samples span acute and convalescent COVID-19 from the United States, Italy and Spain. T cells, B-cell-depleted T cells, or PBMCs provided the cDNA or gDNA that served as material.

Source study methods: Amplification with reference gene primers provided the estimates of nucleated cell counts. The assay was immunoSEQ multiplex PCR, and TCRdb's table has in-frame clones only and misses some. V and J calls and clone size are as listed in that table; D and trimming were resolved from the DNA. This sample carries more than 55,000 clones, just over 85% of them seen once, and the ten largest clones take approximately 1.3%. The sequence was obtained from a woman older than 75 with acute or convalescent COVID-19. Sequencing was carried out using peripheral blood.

CDR3 DNA: TGTGCCAGCAGCAGGGGGTTCGAGAACACTGAAGCTTTCTTT. Its translation is CASSRGFENTEAFF. The gene calls are TRBV7-3 and TRBJ1-1; tentative D call: TRBD1 (6 bases). The germline gives CDR1 SGHTA, CDR2 FQGTGA. The CDR3 has 14 residues. V lost 5 bases to trimming and J lost 1 base, with 11 bases between them. The full variable domain, with the rest looked up from reference TRBV7-3 and TRBJ1-1, is GAGVSQTPSNKVTEKGKYVELRCDPISGHTALYWYRQSLGQGPEFLIYFQGTGAADDSGLPNDRFFAVRPEGSVSTLKIQRTERGDSAVYLCASSRGFENTEAFFGQGTRLTVV.